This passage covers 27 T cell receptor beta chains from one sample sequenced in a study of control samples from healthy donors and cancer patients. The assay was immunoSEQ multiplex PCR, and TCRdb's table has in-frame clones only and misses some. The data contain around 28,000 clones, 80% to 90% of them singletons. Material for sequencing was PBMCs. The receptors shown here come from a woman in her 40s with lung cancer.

The CDR3 protein is CASSPGQWETQYF. The CDR3 DNA follows: TGTGCCAGCAGCCCAGGACAGTGGGAGACCCAGTACTTC. The chain employs TRBV6-5 and TRBJ2-5; the D gene is possibly TRBD1 (6 bases). The V gene's germline CDR1 is MNHEY and CDR2 SVGAGI. Trimming pared 6 bases from V and 5 bases from J, leaving 13 bases between. The CDR3 is made up of 13 amino acids.

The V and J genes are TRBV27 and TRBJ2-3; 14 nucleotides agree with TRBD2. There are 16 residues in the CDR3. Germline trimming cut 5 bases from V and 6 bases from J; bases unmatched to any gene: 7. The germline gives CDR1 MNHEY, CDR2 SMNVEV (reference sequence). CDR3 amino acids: CASSPWGLAGADTQYF. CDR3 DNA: TGTGCCAGCAGTCCTTGGGGACTAGCGGGGGCGGATACGCAGTATTTT.

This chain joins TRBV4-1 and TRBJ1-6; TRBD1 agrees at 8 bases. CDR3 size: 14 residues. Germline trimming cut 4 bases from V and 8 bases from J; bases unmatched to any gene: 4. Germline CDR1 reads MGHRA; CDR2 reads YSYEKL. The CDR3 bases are TGCGCCAGCAGCCGAGGACAGGGAGATTCACCCCTCCACTTT. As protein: CASSRGQGDSPLHF.

This CDR3 reads CASSLAGTGEIFRAFF. In DNA, the CDR3 is TGTGCCAGCAGCTTGGCAGGGACAGGGGAGATTTTCCGGGCTTTCTTT. This chain connects TRBV5-4 to TRBJ1-1; 10 bases map to TRBD1. CDR3 size: 16 residues. The ends lost 0 bases at V and 11 bases at J; junction bases unmatched: 13. The V gene's germline CDR1 is SGHNT and CDR2 YYREEE (reference sequence).

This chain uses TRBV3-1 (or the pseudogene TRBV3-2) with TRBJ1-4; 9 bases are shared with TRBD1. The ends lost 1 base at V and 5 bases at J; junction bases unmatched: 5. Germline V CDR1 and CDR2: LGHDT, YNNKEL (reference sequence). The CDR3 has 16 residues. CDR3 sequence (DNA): TGTGCCAGCAGCCAAGTGACAGGGGGGGGGAATGAAAAACTGTTTTTT. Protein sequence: CASSQVTGGGNEKLFF.

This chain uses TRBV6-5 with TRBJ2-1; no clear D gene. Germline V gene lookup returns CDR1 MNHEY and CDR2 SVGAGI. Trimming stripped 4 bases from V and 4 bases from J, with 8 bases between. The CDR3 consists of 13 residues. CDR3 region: CASSSTLYNEQFF. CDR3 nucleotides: TGTGCCAGCAGTTCAACCTTGTACAATGAGCAGTTCTTC.

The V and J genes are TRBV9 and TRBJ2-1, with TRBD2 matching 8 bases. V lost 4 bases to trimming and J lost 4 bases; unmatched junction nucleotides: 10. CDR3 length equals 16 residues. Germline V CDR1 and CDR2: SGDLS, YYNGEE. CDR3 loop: CASSLTPSGRYNEQFF. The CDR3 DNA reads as TGTGCCAGCAGCCTTACCCCTAGCGGGCGATACAATGAGCAGTTCTTC.

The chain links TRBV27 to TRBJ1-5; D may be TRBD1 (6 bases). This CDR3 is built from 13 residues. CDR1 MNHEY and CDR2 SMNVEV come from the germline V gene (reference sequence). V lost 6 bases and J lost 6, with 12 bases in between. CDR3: CASRQGIRQPQHF. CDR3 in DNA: TGTGCCAGCAGGCAGGGGATTCGTCAGCCCCAGCATTTT.

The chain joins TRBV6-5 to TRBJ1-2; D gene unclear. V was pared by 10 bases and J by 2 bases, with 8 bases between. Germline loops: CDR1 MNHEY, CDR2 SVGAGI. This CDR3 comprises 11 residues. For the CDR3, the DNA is TGTGCCACCGTAAACAACTATGGCTACACCTTC. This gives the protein CATVNNYGYTF.

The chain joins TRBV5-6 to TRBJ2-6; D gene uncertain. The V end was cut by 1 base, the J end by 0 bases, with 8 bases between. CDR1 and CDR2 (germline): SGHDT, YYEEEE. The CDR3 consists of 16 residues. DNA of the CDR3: TGTGCCAGCAGCTTGACCGGCATCTCTGGGGCCAACGTCCTGACTTTC. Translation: CASSLTGISGANVLTF.

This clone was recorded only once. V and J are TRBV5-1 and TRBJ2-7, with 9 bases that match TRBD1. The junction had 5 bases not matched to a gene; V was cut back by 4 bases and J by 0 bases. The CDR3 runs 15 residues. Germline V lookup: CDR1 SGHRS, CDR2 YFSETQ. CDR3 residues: CASSGTGKSSYEQYF. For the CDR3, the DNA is TGCGCCAGCAGCGGGACAGGGAAAAGCTCCTACGAGCAGTACTTC.

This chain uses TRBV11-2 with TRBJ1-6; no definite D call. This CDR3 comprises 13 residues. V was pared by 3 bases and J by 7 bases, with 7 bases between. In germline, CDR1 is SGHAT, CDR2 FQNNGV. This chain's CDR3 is CASSFQENSPLHF. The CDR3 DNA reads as TGTGCCAGCAGCTTTCAGGAAAATTCACCCCTCCACTTT.

CDR3 residues: CASSDPSTGSYSTNEKLFF. As DNA, the CDR3 is TGTGCCAGCAGCGACCCTTCCACAGGTTCCTATTCGACTAATGAAAAACTGTTTTTT. This chain connects TRBV5-8 to TRBJ1-4, with a weak D call TRBD1 (5 bases). V was clipped by 4 bases and J by 2 bases, with 24 bases between them. Per germline, CDR1 SGHTS and CDR2 YDEGEE. The CDR3 has 19 residues.

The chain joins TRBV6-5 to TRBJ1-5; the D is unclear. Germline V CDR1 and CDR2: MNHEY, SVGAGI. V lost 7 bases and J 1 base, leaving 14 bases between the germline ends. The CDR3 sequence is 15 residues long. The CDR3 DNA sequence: TGTGCCAGCATAGGCTTTCATGGGAGCAATCAGCCCCAGCATTTT. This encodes CASIGFHGSNQPQHF.

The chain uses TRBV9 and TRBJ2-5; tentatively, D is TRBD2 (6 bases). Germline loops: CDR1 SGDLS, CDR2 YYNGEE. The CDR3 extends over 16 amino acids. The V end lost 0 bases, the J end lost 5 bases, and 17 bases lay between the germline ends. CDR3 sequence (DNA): TGTGCCAGCAGCGTAGATAACGGGGGTAGTGGGGAGACCCAGTACTTC. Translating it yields CASSVDNGGSGETQYF.

DNA of the CDR3: TGTGCCAGCAGCCAAGTTTCGGGTTATGAAGCTTTCTTT. Translating it yields CASSQVSGYEAFF. The V gene is TRBV3-1 (or the pseudogene TRBV3-2), the J gene TRBJ1-1, with no clear D. This CDR3 comprises 13 residues. From germline, CDR1 is LGHDT and CDR2 YNNKEL (reference sequence). With 1 base removed from V and 7 bases from J, the gap between germline ends came to 10 bases.

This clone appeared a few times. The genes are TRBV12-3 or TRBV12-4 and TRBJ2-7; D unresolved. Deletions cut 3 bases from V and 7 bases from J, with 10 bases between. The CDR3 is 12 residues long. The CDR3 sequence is CASSLSLSEQYF. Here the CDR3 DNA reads TGTGCCAGCAGTTTGAGCCTTTCGGAGCAGTACTTC.

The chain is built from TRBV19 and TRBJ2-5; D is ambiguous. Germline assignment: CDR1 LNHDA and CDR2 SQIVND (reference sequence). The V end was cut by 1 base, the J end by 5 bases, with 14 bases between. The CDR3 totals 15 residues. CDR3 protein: CASSIGEAPGETQYF. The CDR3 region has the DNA TGTGCCAGTAGTATAGGAGAGGCGCCTGGGGAGACCCAGTACTTC.

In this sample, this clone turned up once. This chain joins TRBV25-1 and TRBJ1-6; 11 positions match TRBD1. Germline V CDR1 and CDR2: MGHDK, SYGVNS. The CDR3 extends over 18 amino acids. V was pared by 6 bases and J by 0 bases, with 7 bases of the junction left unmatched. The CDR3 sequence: CASSPGTGGSSYNSPLHF. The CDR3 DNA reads TGTGCCAGCAGCCCCGGGACAGGGGGTAGCTCCTATAATTCACCCCTCCACTTT. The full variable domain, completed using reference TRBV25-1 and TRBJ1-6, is EADIYQTPRYLVIGTGKKITLECSQTMGHDKMYWYQQDPGMELHLIHYSYGVNSTEKGDLSSESTVSRIRTEHFPLTLESARPSHTSQYLCASSPGTGGSSYNSPLHFGNGTRLTVT.

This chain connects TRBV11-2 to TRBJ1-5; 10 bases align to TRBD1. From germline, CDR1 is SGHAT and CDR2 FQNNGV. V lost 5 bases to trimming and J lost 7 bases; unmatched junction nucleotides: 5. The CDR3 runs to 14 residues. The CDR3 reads CASSIDRGRQPQHF. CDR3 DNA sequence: TGTGCCAGCAGCATTGACAGGGGGCGACAGCCCCAGCATTTT.

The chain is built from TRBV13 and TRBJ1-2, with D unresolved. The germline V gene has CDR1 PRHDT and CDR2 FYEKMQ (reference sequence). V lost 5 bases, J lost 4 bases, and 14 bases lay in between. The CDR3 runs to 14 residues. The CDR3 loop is CASSPRTAFYGYTF. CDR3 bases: TGTGCCAGCAGCCCCCGTACTGCCTTCTATGGCTACACCTTC.

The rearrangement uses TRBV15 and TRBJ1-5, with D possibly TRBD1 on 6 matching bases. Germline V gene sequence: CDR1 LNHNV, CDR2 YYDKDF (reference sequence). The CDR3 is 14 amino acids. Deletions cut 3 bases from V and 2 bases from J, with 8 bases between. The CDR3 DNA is TGTGCCACCAGCAGGGGGGGCGGCAATCAGCCCCAGCATTTT. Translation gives CATSRGGGNQPQHF.

The CDR3 DNA follows: TGCGCCAGCAGCTTAGGACAGGATAATTCACCCCTCCACTTT. It encodes CASSLGQDNSPLHF. V is TRBV5-1 and J is TRBJ1-6; the match to TRBD1 covers 7 bases. The germline V gene encodes CDR1 SGHRS and CDR2 YFSETQ. The V and J ends lost 2 bases and 5 bases, in that order; junction bases with no gene match: 1. The CDR3 is 14 amino acids.

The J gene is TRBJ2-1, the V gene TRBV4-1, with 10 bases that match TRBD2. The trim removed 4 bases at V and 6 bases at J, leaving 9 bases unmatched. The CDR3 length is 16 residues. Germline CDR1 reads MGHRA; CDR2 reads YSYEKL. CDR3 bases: TGCGCCAGCAGCCCTTTTAGCGGGGGGAATAGCAATGAGCAGTTCTTC. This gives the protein CASSPFSGGNSNEQFF.

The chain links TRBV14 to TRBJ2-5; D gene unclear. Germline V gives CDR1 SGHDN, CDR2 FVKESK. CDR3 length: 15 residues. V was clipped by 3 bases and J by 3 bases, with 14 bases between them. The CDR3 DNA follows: TGTGCCAGCAGCCACCTTGGGGATGCTGAAGAGACCCAGTACTTC. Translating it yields CASSHLGDAEETQYF.

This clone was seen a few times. CDR3 in amino acids: CASSSGLAGAGANVLTF. For the CDR3, the DNA is TGTGCCAGCAGCTCAGGACTAGCGGGGGCTGGGGCCAACGTCCTGACTTTC. This rearrangement joins TRBV7-3 to TRBJ2-6; 13 nucleotides align to TRBD2. CDR3 length: 17 residues. The V gene's germline CDR1 is SGHTA and CDR2 FQGTGA. The J segment lost 2 bases and the V segment lost 4 bases, leaving 2 bases of the junction unmatched.

This CDR3 is CASRSPGQGRGYTF. DNA for the CDR3: TGTGCCAGCAGGTCACCGGGACAGGGTAGAGGCTACACCTTC. The chain has TRBV7-6 and TRBJ1-2, with TRBD1 matching 9 bases. Germline V gene sequence: CDR1 SGHVS, CDR2 FNYEAQ. This CDR3 region has 14 residues. With V trimmed by 6 bases and J by 8 bases, 10 bases remained unmatched.